This T cell receptor (beta chain) was observed in a study of beta chain features in type 1 diabetes. On the study more broadly: Across every sample, 107,917,701 sorted cells were examined in total.

This clone was observed a handful of times. Its antigen is not identified. Study results and limitations: Equally in patients and controls, PCR might preferentially amplify shorter templates. Patients' naive, central memory and regulatory TCRB repertoires appeared more alike than those of healthy donors.

The CDR3 runs to 16 residues. Germline loops: CDR1 LNHDA, CDR2 SQIVND (reference sequence). V was pared by 3 bases and J by 1 base, with 15 bases between. Reverse transcribing all isolated RNA meant expressed TCRB transcripts were sequenced. Deep immunoSEQ sequencing covered naive, central memory and regulatory T cell samples. Data came from immunoSEQ multiplex PCR; TCRdb stores just in-frame clones and leaves some out. In the table there are 200,000 to 300,000 clones, around an eighth of which are singletons. Sequenced sample: naive CD4+ T cells from blood. The sequence was obtained from a woman in her thirties or forties in good health. The chain employs TRBV19 and TRBJ1-1, with a weak D call TRBD1 (5 bases). CDR3 sequence: CASSIYGAGRNTEAFF. Written as DNA, the CDR3 is TGTGCCAGTAGTATTTATGGGGCCGGACGGAACACTGAAGCTTTCTTT.